These T cell receptor beta chains were read from a single sample in a study of T cells after yellow fever vaccination. TCRdb redid the calling of the 5' RACE reads with MiXCR, one entry per CDR3 protein. This sample yields approximately 260,000 distinct CDR3 sequences, of which around 4.9% are seen a single time; about 3.5% belongs to the top ten. The sample was CD4+ T cells sorted from PBMCs, taken on the day of the yellow fever booster vaccination. All receptors derive from a man between 18 and 35 years old who received the YFV17D yellow fever vaccine. Each CDR3 is given with its conserved first and last residue. A D gene is named only where the DNA matches it firmly. Where a row states a size, it is once, few, many or the class of an expanded clone; other rows omit it.

TRBJ2-7 | TRBV5-1 | many | 14 | NA | TGCGCCAGCAGCTTGGAACCGGCCCTAGGGTGGCAGTACTTC | CASSLEPALGWQYF
TRBJ2-4 | TRBV20-1 | NA | 12 | NA | TGCAGTGCTAGGATACCGGGAGACATTCAGTACTTC | CSARIPGDIQYF
TRBJ2-3 | TRBV7-2 | few | 14 | TRBD2 | TGTGCCAGCGCTATCCAGCGGGGCGCAGATACGCAGTATTTT | CASAIQRGADTQYF
TRBJ1-1 | TRBV12-3/TRBV12-4 | few | 15 | NA | TGTGCCAGCAGTTTGGTAGGGGGAGGGGTAAAGAAAGCTTTCTTT | CASSLVGGGVKKAFF
TRBJ2-1 | TRBV20-1 | NA | 14 | NA | TGCAGTGCTAGTTCGTCAGTTTCCCTTAATGAGCAGTTCTTC | CSASSSVSLNEQFF
TRBJ1-5 | TRBV30 | NA | 12 | NA | TGTGCCTGCAGGGAACCCAATCAGCCCCAGCATTTT | CACREPNQPQHF
TRBJ2-7 | TRBV7-2 | few | 15 | TRBD2 | TGTGCCAGCAGCTTAGTAGGACTAGCGGGGACCGAGCAGTACTTC | CASSLVGLAGTEQYF
TRBJ1-5 | TRBV7-9 | NA | 15 | NA | TGTGCCAGCAGCTTATTTGCAGGGGCCGATCAGCCCCAGCATTTT | CASSLFAGADQPQHF
TRBJ2-2 | TRBV29-1 | many | 11 | NA | TGCAGCGTTACGGGGACCGGGGAGCTGTTTTTT | CSVTGTGELFF
TRBJ2-2 | TRBV5-4 | few | 15 | TRBD1 | TGTGCCAGCAGCTTGGACAGGGGGGTCTCCGGGGAGCTGTTTTTT | CASSLDRGVSGELFF
TRBJ2-7 | TRBV20-1 | NA | 15 | TRBD2 | TGCAGTGCTAGAGATCCACTAGCGGGAAGCTACGAGCAGTACTTC | CSARDPLAGSYEQYF
TRBJ1-6 | TRBV5-1 | few | 14 | TRBD1 | TGCGCCAGCAGAACCGGGACAGGGAATTCACCCCTCCACTTT | CASRTGTGNSPLHF
TRBJ1-5 | TRBV11-2 | few | 16 | NA | TGTGCCAGCAGCTTAGGTCCGGGGGTTGTTCCTCAGCCCCAGCATTTT | CASSLGPGVVPQPQHF
TRBJ2-1 | TRBV4-3 | few | 14 | TRBD2 | TGCGCCAGCAGCCAAGCCGGACTAGTCAATGAGCAGTTCTTC | CASSQAGLVNEQFF
TRBJ2-5 | TRBV11-2 | many | 14 | NA | TGTGCCAGCAGCTTACTCAGTACTCCGGAGACCCAGTACTTC | CASSLLSTPETQYF
TRBJ2-7 | TRBV7-3 | NA | 17 | TRBD2 | TGTGCCAGCAGTCCGACCGGGACTAGCGGGGGCGTAGGGGAGCAGTACTTC | CASSPTGTSGGVGEQYF
TRBJ2-2 | TRBV7-9 | NA | 15 | NA | TGTGCCAGCAGCTTAGATCCAGCGTCGACCGGGGAGCTGTTTTTT | CASSLDPASTGELFF
TRBJ2-1 | TRBV7-2 | few | 16 | TRBD1 | TGTGCCAGCAGTCCTCCCGGGACAGGGGCCTACAATGAGCAGTTCTTC | CASSPPGTGAYNEQFF
TRBJ2-7 | TRBV12-3/TRBV12-4 | NA | 12 | NA | TGTGCCAGCAGTTTACACTCCTACGAGCAGTACTTC | CASSLHSYEQYF
TRBJ2-3 | TRBV19 | few | 14 | NA | TGTGCCAGTAGGACGGACTCGACCTCAGATACGCAGTATTTT | CASRTDSTSDTQYF
TRBJ1-2 | TRBV4-1 | few | 16 | NA | TGCGCCAGCAGCCCCATGACTCCTCAGGGAGGCTATGGCTACACCTTC | CASSPMTPQGGYGYTF
TRBJ2-7 | TRBV29-1 | NA | 13 | NA | TGCAGCGTTGAGGGTCCCGGGGGCTACGAGCAGTACTTC | CSVEGPGGYEQYF
TRBJ2-5 | TRBV5-1 | NA | 12 | NA | TGCGCCAGCAGCGACGGGGGTCAGACCCAGTACTTC | CASSDGGQTQYF
TRBJ1-5 | TRBV6-5 | few | 13 | NA | TGTGCCAGCAGCCCGGGACGGACTCAGCCCCAGCATTTT | CASSPGRTQPQHF